One sample yielded the 29 T cell receptor beta chains listed below, sequenced in a study of tumor-infiltrating lymphocytes in primary liver carcinoma. The researchers obtained blood RNA from unsorted whole blood and also extracted germline DNA. A primer matching the constant region was used to make TCR beta cDNA from approximately 520 ng of total RNA. Slightly modified ARM-PCR with three nested multiplex PCR rounds yielded TCR beta libraries. The two initial PCR rounds, around 11 cycles each, used TRBV1-TRBV30 forward and C-beta reverse primers. TCRdb used MiXCR to reprocess the multiplex PCR reads, holding one entry per CDR3 protein. The sample has about 310,000 distinct CDR3 sequences; around 50% are singletons. Sequencing input: peripheral blood. The receptors stem from a woman aged 30 to 39 with primary liver carcinoma and hepatitis B virus infection.

This clonotype was counted a few times. The gene calls are TRBV14 and TRBJ2-5; D unclear. The CDR3 spans 14 residues. Germline values: CDR1 SGHDN, CDR2 FVKESK. V was clipped by 1 base and J by 4 bases, with 10 bases between them. CDR3 region: CASSQAWPLETQYF. CDR3 sequence (DNA): TGTGCCAGCAGCCAAGCGTGGCCGCTAGAGACCCAGTACTTC.

This clonotype showed up many times. The chain uses TRBV28 and TRBJ2-7; D gene unclear. This CDR3 contains 11 residues. V was shortened by 4 bases and J by 4 bases, with 5 bases between the two germline ends. The germline CDR1 and CDR2 sequences are MDHEN and SYDVKM. The CDR3 region is CASSSRYEQYF. CDR3 in DNA: TGTGCCAGCAGTTCCAGGTACGAGCAGTACTTC.

This clonotype was seen once. A read error may explain this, as a much larger clone is one base away. The chain employs TRBV29-1 and TRBJ1-1; D perhaps matches TRBD1 (6 bases). CDR1 and CDR2 from the germline V gene are SQVTM and ANQGSEA. CDR3 length: 12 residues. V lost 4 bases and J 6 bases, leaving 12 bases between the germline ends. Here the CDR3 DNA reads TGCAGCGTTGGAGACAGGCGGGCTGAAGCTTTCTTT. Its protein is CSVGDRRAEAFF.

This clonotype was seen once. V and J are TRBV11-2 and TRBJ2-7, with D perhaps TRBD2 (5 bases). V was shortened by 4 bases and J by 5 bases, with 15 bases between the two germline ends. Germline loops: CDR1 SGHAT, CDR2 FQNNGV. This CDR3 contains 14 residues. For the CDR3, the DNA is TGTGCCAGCAGCTCATTGGGGATGGAGGACGAGCAGTACTTC. This codes for CASSSLGMEDEQYF.

As for this clonotype: The junction departs from germline at one end; a sequencing error may be responsible. The rearrangement joins TRBV28 to TRBJ2-2; D perhaps matches TRBD1 (6 bases). The CDR3 length is 15 residues. Germline V lookup: CDR1 MDHEN, CDR2 SYDVKM. The CDR3 is CASRLWGQNTGELFF. As DNA, the CDR3 is TGTGCCAGCAGATTATGGGGACAGAACACCGGGGAGCTGTTTTTT.

A word on this clonotype: A junction boundary mismatches the germline segment, possibly from a read error. The chain couples TRBV11-2 to TRBJ1-1, with D unclear. CDR1 SGHAT and CDR2 FQNNGV come from the germline V gene. The length of the CDR3 is 12 residues. In nucleotides, the CDR3 is TGCGCCTGCAGCTTAGGGCTCACTGAAGCTTTCTTT. Translated, it gives CACSLGLTEAFF.

The chain combines TRBV12-3 or TRBV12-4 with TRBJ1-2; tentatively, D is TRBD1 (6 bases). The CDR3 is 15 residues long. Trimming took off 6 bases at V and 4 bases at J, with 18 bases between the two ends. CDR3 sequence (DNA): TGTGCCAGCAGCGGAGGGGGTGGGGATGTCTATGGCTACACCTTC. Protein: CASSGGGGDVYGYTF.

This rearrangement joins TRBV11-2 to TRBJ2-7; D is perhaps TRBD1 or TRBD2 (5 bases each). The germline gives CDR1 SGHAT, CDR2 FQNNGV. Between the trimmed V and J ends, which lost 5 bases and 13 bases, there was a span of 24 bases. This CDR3 has 14 residues. CDR3 region: CASSRTGPSYDQYF. The CDR3, as DNA: TGTGCCAGCAGCCGGACGGGGCCTTCCTACGACCAATACTTC.

As regards this clonotype: This clone may be a read error of a much larger clone one base away. The chain has TRBV6-5 and TRBJ1-1; D unclear. CDR1 is MNHEY, CDR2 SVGAGI, per germline. This CDR3 has 14 amino acids. The CDR3 sequence is CASSRVWGNTEASF. The CDR3 DNA sequence: TGTGCCAGCAGCCGCGTTTGGGGAAACACTGAAGCTTCCTTT.

Within the sample, this clonotype is medium-sized. The chain links TRBV11-2 to TRBJ2-7; 9 nucleotides match TRBD1. Germline lookup yields CDR1 SGHAT and CDR2 FQNNGV. CDR3 size: 14 residues. The junction had 1 base not matched to a gene; V was cut back by 3 bases and J by 1 base. CDR3 amino acids: CASSFGTGSYEQYF. CDR3 nucleotide sequence: TGTGCCAGCAGCTTTGGGACAGGGTCCTACGAGCAGTACTTC.

With regard to this clonotype: Being one base from a much bigger clone, this may be a read error. CDR3 loop: CASSGRTGAHTDTLYF. As DNA, the CDR3 is TGTGCCAGCAGTGGCCGGACAGGGGCGCACACAGATACGCTGTATTTT. The chain has TRBV6-5 and TRBJ2-3, with 9 bases identical to TRBD1. CDR1 and CDR2 (germline): MNHEY, SVGAGI. CDR3 length equals 16 residues.

In the case of this clonotype: With a much larger clone just one base away, this may be a read error. The CDR3: CSVVVIGVQETQYF. CDR3 sequence (DNA): TGCAGCGTTGTGGTTATAGGCGTGCAAGAGACCCAGTACTTC. The rearrangement joins TRBV29-1 to TRBJ2-5; D not resolved. Germline CDR1 reads SQVTM; CDR2 reads ANQGSEA. The CDR3 extends over 14 amino acids. V was clipped by 4 bases and J by 2 bases, with 14 bases between them.

Points on this clonotype: The junction and the germline gene differ at one end; a read error may be behind it. This chain joins TRBV29-1 and TRBJ2-1; D not resolved. Germline V gives CDR1 SQVTM, CDR2 ANQGSEA. This CDR3 is built from 11 residues. The CDR3 region has the DNA TGCAGCGTCGGGTACTATAATGAGCGGTTCTTC. Translation gives CSVGYYNERFF.

This clonotype was detected only a few times. The genes are TRBV6-5 and TRBJ2-1; unclear D gene. This CDR3 is built from 15 residues. V was cut by 5 bases and J by 0 bases, with 11 bases left in between. Germline V gene lookup returns CDR1 MNHEY and CDR2 SVGAGI. As DNA, the CDR3 is TGTGCCAGCAGTCCATTAGCTAGCTCCTACAATGAGCAGTTCTTC. It codes for CASSPLASSYNEQFF.

J is TRBJ2-2 and V is TRBV4-3; TRBD1 matches at 9 bases. Germline lookup yields CDR1 LGHNA and CDR2 YSLEER. The J segment lost 7 bases and the V segment lost 0 bases, leaving 3 bases of the junction unmatched. The CDR3 runs 15 residues. CDR3 in DNA: TGCGCCAGCAGCCAAGATACAGGGGGCATCGGGGAGCTGTTTTTT. Protein sequence: CASSQDTGGIGELFF.

With regard to this clonotype: One base away lies a much larger clone, so this may be a sequencing read error. This chain joins TRBV29-1 and TRBJ2-1; tentatively, D is TRBD1 (6 bases). The CDR3 contains 13 residues. Trimming took 4 bases from V and 6 from J, leaving 13 bases between them. Germline CDR1 SQVTM, CDR2 ANQGSEA. The CDR3: CSVVGQSINEQFF. The CDR3 DNA follows: TGCAGCGTTGTAGGACAGTCTATCAATGAGCAGTTCTTC.

With respect to this clonotype: The CDR3 carries no conserved terminal phenylalanine or tryptophan, so it likely arises from a read error. This chain connects TRBV5-4 to TRBJ2-3; D ambiguous. The CDR3 extends over 13 amino acids. In germline, CDR1 is SGHNT, CDR2 YYREEE (reference sequence). The V end was cut by 4 bases, the J end by 2 bases, with 8 bases between. The CDR3 reads CASSLEVTDTQYL. In DNA form, the CDR3 reads TGTGCCAGCAGCCTCGAGGTCACAGATACGCAGTATCTT.

This clonotype was seen a handful of times. The rearrangement joins TRBV4-2 to TRBJ2-3; possibly TRBD2 for D (5 bases). V lost 0 bases and J lost 2, with 12 bases in between. The CDR3 length is 16 residues. CDR1 is LGHNA and CDR2 is YNFKEQ in the germline V gene. The CDR3 region is CASSQDLLVFTDTQYF. The CDR3 coding sequence is TGTGCCAGCAGCCAAGATCTACTAGTTTTCACAGATACGCAGTATTTT.

The gene calls are TRBV12-3 or TRBV12-4 and TRBJ2-1, with 9 bases identical to TRBD1. Trimming at V came to 6 bases and at J to 4 bases, leaving 19 bases not matched to a gene. This CDR3 is 19 amino acids long. The CDR3 DNA reads as TGTGCCAGCAGCCAAAGTCGGACAGGGGCGACTAGTATTTACAATGAGCAGTTCTTC. Encoded protein: CASSQSRTGATSIYNEQFF.

The genes are TRBV12-3 or TRBV12-4 and TRBJ2-3; TRBD2 matches 9 bases. The V segment lost 2 bases and the J segment 4 bases; nucleotides outside the gene matches: 4. This CDR3 region has 15 residues. The CDR3 nucleotides read TGTGCCAGCAGTTTAACACTAGCGGGCGCAGATACGCAGTATTTT. It codes for CASSLTLAGADTQYF.

Of note for this clonotype: Possible read error: a much larger clone is one base away. The chain joins TRBV6-5 to TRBJ2-1; 16 bases are shared with TRBD2. Germline V gives CDR1 MNHEY, CDR2 SVGAGI. The CDR3 has 17 amino acids. The DNA of the CDR3 is TGTGACAGCAGGACAAGGGGACTAGCGGGAGGGCTTAATGAGCAGTTCTTC. Amino acids: CDSRTRGLAGGLNEQFF.

The V gene is TRBV4-2, the J gene TRBJ1-6; D unclear. This CDR3 has 21 amino acids. In germline, CDR1 is LGHNA, CDR2 YNFKEQ. Trimming cost V 0 bases and J 0 bases, with 21 bases left between them. The CDR3 region is CASSQDTPYRGRSSYNSPLHF. DNA of the CDR3: TGTGCCAGCAGCCAAGATACCCCTTACCGTGGTCGGAGCTCCTATAATTCACCCCTCCACTTT.

On this clonotype: The junction does not match germline at one end; this may be a read error. This chain's CDR3 is CTSSLLTGVPDTQYF. The CDR3 nucleotides are TGTACCAGCAGCTTACTTACTGGAGTCCCAGATACGCAGTATTTT. The chain employs TRBV11-2 and TRBJ2-3; D gene ambiguous. The CDR3 length is 15 residues. Germline V gene data show CDR1 as SGHAT and CDR2 as FQNNGV.

This clonotype has ten or more counts. This chain connects TRBV6-2 or TRBV6-3 to TRBJ2-7; D possibly corresponds to TRBD2 (6 bases). CDR3 length equals 14 residues. CDR1 and CDR2 from the germline V gene are MNHEY and SVGEGT. Trimming removed 8 bases at V and 3 bases at J, with 17 bases between. The CDR3 DNA sequence: TGTGCCAGCGGAGGGACGGGGAGAGGCTACGAGCAGTACTTC. Encoded protein: CASGGTGRGYEQYF.

In DNA, the CDR3 is TGTGCCAGCAGTCCCCAAACAGGGCCCGAGCAGTACTTC. Residues: CASSPQTGPEQYF. The rearrangement uses TRBV28 and TRBJ2-7, with D tentatively TRBD1 (6 bases). Germline CDR1 MDHEN, CDR2 SYDVKM. This CDR3 has 13 amino acids. Trimming stripped 5 bases from V and 6 bases from J, with 14 bases between.

The chain couples TRBV29-1 to TRBJ2-3; 9 nucleotides line up with TRBD1. Germline CDR1 SQVTM, CDR2 ANQGSEA. With 8 bases clipped from V and 7 bases from J, the junction kept 10 bases outside the gene matches. The CDR3 totals 13 residues. CDR3 residues: CSTDRGMTNTQYF. The CDR3 bases are TGCAGCACAGACAGGGGGATGACAAATACGCAGTATTTT.

The genes are TRBV5-4 and TRBJ1-2, with TRBD1 identical over 7 bases. The CDR3 contains 14 residues. Germline CDR1 and CDR2: SGHNT and YYREEE (reference sequence). Losses at the gene ends were 7 bases for V and 10 bases for J; bases not matched to a gene: 16. In DNA, the CDR3 is TGTGCCAGCTCCCGCGTGGACAGGTGTTACGACTACACCTTC. Protein: CASSRVDRCYDYTF.

As regards this clonotype: The conserved closing phenylalanine or tryptophan is absent in this CDR3, likely reflecting a read error. The V gene is TRBV6-1, the J gene TRBJ2-3; unclear D gene. Trimming took 7 bases from V and 1 from J, leaving 6 bases between them. This CDR3 has 12 residues. Germline assignment: CDR1 MNHNS and CDR2 SASEGT. CDR3 DNA sequence: TGTGCCAGCACTTCGGGCACAGATACGCAGTATTGT. Its protein is CASTSGTDTQYC.

This clonotype was observed at least ten times. The chain has TRBV4-1 and TRBJ2-7; D is undetermined. The V gene lost 0 bases and the J gene lost 4 bases, with 13 bases spanning the gap. The CDR3 spans 15 residues. Germline lookup yields CDR1 MGHRA and CDR2 YSYEKL. CDR3 in amino acids: CASSQDFDHEYEQYF. DNA for the CDR3: TGCGCCAGCAGCCAAGATTTCGACCATGAATACGAGCAGTACTTC.